Described below is a single T cell receptor (beta chain) sequence and its context. Antigen unknown. A read error may account for a junction end that differs from germline. TRB was amplified from about 240-490 ng of blood genomic DNA. The record originates from a study of T and B cells in COVID-19 patients. Study-wide context: Most recovered patients had mild to moderate COVID-19 treated as outpatients. Whole-study findings and limits: Highly clonal in active COVID-19, TRB repertoires exceeded healthy-donor diversity and richness at recovery. Of 2,000 to 2,500 TCR clusters found only in the recovered cohort, a few dozen had low generation probability.

The CDR3 loop spans 11 amino acids. The V gene's germline CDR1 is LNHDA and CDR2 SQIVND (reference sequence). TRB rearrangements were amplified by multiplex PCR with BIOMED2 TRB-A/B primers. Each CDR3 protein gets one entry after TCRdb re-called the multiplex PCR reads with MiXCR. Here the sample spans about 22,000 distinct CDR3 sequences, around 28% being singletons. The sample consisted of blood. The sequence was collected from a human donor who had recovered from COVID-19. The V and J genes are TRBV19 and TRBJ1-1; unclear D gene. The CDR3 nucleotides are TGTGCCGGTAGTGACTACACTGAAGCTTTCTTT. Encoded protein: CAGSDYTEAFF.